Presented here are 3 T cell receptor beta chains from one specimen sequenced in a study of naive CD8 T cells in extremely preterm neonates. This table comes from immunoSEQ multiplex PCR, and its TCRdb copy is limited to in-frame clones, with some not included. The sample has several thousand clones; about 98% are singletons. Material: naive CD8+ T cells from blood. These TCRs come from a human donor in good health.

Only one count was recorded for this clone. The rearrangement links TRBV10-2 to TRBJ2-1, with TRBD2 as a possible D gene (7 bases). The CDR3 sequence is 14 residues long. Germline CDR1 WSHSY, CDR2 SAAADI. Trimming took 4 bases from V and 7 from J, leaving 14 bases between them. CDR3 region: CASSVGGGKNEQFF. The CDR3, as DNA: TGCGCCAGCAGTGTAGGGGGGGGCAAAAATGAGCAGTTCTTC.

This clone was picked up one time. The CDR3 loop is CASSYSAGAETQYF. The CDR3 DNA sequence: TGTGCCAGCAGTTACTCCGCGGGAGCAGAGACCCAGTACTTC. The chain links TRBV6-5 to TRBJ2-5; 7 nucleotides align to TRBD2. Germline V gene lookup returns CDR1 MNHEY and CDR2 SVGAGI. The CDR3 spans 14 residues. With V trimmed by 0 bases and J by 4 bases, 2 bases remained unmatched.

The chain combines TRBV4-3 with TRBJ2-7, with D tentatively TRBD1 (5 bases). The CDR3 is 14 residues long. V lost 1 base and J lost 6, with 13 bases in between. CDR1 LGHNA and CDR2 YSLEER come from the germline V gene. The CDR3, as DNA: TGCGCCAGCAGCCAAGGGTCAGGGTCGAGCGAGCAGTACTTC. Its protein product is CASSQGSGSSEQYF.